This T cell receptor beta chain was recorded in a study of T-cell memory formation after mild COVID-19. Study-wide background: Each donor largely had its own TCR clusters.

V shed 6 bases and J 7 bases; nucleotides not matched to a gene: 4. This CDR3 has 14 amino acids. Germline V CDR1 and CDR2: MNHEY, SVGAGI. This clonotype turned up a few times. Its antigen is not known. Overall study findings and caveats: Clones which contracted sat mainly in CM and EM if CD4+, and in EMRA if CD8+. From day 15 to 85, contracting clones were balanced between CD4 and CD8, whereas later expanders leaned toward CD4+.

TCRdb re-analysed the 5' RACE reads in MiXCR, keeping a single row per CDR3 protein. The sample holds around 470,000 distinct CDR3 sequences; about 19% are singletons and the top ten take approximately 8.4%. This chain connects TRBV6-5 to TRBJ1-6, with 9 bases aligning to TRBD1. The sequence was obtained from an adult woman who had mild COVID-19 (a few samples of this study predate the infection). Cell type and time point are not known. Sequencing used PBMCs or a T cell subset sorted from them (not recorded which). In DNA, the CDR3 is TGTGCCAGCAGATACGGACAGGGGAATTCACCCCTCCACTTT. Translated, it gives CASRYGQGNSPLHF.